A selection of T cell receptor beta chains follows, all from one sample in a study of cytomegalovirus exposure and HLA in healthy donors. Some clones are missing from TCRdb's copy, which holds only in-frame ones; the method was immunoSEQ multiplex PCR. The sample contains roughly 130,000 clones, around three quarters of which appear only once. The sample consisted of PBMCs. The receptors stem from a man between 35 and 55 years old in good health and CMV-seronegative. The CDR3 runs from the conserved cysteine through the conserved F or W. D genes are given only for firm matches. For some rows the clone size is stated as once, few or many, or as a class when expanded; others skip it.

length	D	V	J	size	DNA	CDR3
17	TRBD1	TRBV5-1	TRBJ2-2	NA	TGCGCCAGCAGCTTGGCGCAGGGGGCGGCTAACACCGGGGAGCTGTTTTTT	CASSLAQGAANTGELFF
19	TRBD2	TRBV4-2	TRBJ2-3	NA	TGTGCCAGCAGCACTCCGGGACTAGCGGGGGGGCTCTCCACAGATACGCAGTATTTT	CASSTPGLAGGLSTDTQYF
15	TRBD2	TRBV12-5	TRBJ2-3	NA	TGTGCTAGTGGTTTGGGACTAGCGGGGACAGATACGCAGTATTTT	CASGLGLAGTDTQYF
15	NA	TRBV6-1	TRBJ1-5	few	TGTGCCAGCAGTGAACCCCGGGACATCAATCAGCCCCAGCATTTT	CASSEPRDINQPQHF
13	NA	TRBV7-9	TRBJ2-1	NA	TGTGCCGGACTACTTCCAACCTACAATGAGCAGTTCTTC	CAGLLPTYNEQFF
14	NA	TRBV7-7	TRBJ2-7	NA	TGTGCCAGCAGCTTTTGGACTAACAACGGCGAGCAGTACTTC	CASSFWTNNGEQYF
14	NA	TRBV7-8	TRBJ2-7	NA	TGTGCCAGCAGCGATGCAGGAGGGTCCTACGAGCAGTACTTC	CASSDAGGSYEQYF
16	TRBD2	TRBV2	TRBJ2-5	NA	TGTGCCAGCAGTGATCGGGGACTAGCGTACCAAGAGACCCAGTACTTC	CASSDRGLAYQETQYF
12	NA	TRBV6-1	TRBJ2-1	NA	TGTGCCAGCAGATGGACAGTCAATGAGCAGTTCTTC	CASRWTVNEQFF
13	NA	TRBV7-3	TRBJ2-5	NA	TGTGCCAGCAGCTTAGGCAGGGGAGAGACCCAGTACTTC	CASSLGRGETQYF
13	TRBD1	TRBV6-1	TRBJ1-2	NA	TGTGCCAGCACCGCAGGGGGCCTCTATGGCTACACCTTC	CASTAGGLYGYTF
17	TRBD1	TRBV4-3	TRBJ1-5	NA	TGCGCCAGCAGCCACCCCCCCCCGGACAGGGGCGAGACGCCCCAGCATTTT	CASSHPPPDRGETPQHF
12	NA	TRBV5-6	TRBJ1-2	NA	TGTGCCAGCAGCGTTACAGGGAGAGGCTACACCTTC	CASSVTGRGYTF
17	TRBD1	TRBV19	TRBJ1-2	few	TGTGCCAGTTTCGGGACAGGGAACATCCCCTTTAACTATGGCTACACCTTC	CASFGTGNIPFNYGYTF
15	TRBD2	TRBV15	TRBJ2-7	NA	TGTGCCACCAGCCAAGGCACTAGCGGCCTCTACGAGCAGTACTTC	CATSQGTSGLYEQYF
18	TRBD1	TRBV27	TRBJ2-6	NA	TGTGCCAGCACGGGACAGCTTATTCCCGGCTCTGGGGCCAACGTCCTGACTTTC	CASTGQLIPGSGANVLTF
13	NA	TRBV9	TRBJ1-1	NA	TGTGCCAGCAGCGCTCGAACAGTGAATGAAGCTTTCTTT	CASSARTVNEAFF
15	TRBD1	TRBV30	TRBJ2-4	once	TGTGCCTGGAGCGAGGACAGGGGAGCCAAAAACAGTCAGTACTTC	CAWSEDRGAKNSQYF
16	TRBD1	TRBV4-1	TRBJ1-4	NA	TGCGCCAGCAGCCAAGTTCCCGACAGGGGTTACGAAAAACTGTTTTTT	CASSQVPDRGYEKLFF
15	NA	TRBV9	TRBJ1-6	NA	TGTGCCAGCAGCGTAGACAGGGCGAATATTTCACCCCTCCACTTT	CASSVDRANISPLHF
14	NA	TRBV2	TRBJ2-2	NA	TGTGCCACTACCGGGACATCGAACACCGGGGAGCTGTTTTTT	CATTGTSNTGELFF
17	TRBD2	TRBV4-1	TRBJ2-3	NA	TGCGCCAGCAGCCAAGGGACTAGCGGGGGGGCGACAGATACGCAGTATTTT	CASSQGTSGGATDTQYF
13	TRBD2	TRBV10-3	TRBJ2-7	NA	TGTGCCATTTCTAGCGGGCCTACCTACGAGCAGTACTTC	CAISSGPTYEQYF
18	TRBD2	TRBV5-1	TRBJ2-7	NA	TGCGCCAGCAGCTTAGGACTAGCGGGAGGCCCGGCAAATTACGAGCAGTACTTC	CASSLGLAGGPANYEQYF
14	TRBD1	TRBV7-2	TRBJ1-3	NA	TGTGCCAGCAGGGGACAGGGTCTCGGAAACACCATATATTTT	CASRGQGLGNTIYF
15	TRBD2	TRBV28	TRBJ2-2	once	TGTGCCAGCAGGACTAGCGGGACGAACACCGGGGAGCTGTTTTTT	CASRTSGTNTGELFF
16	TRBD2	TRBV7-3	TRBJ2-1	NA	TGTGCCAGCAGCTTATACGCCGGGGGGACTTACAATGAGCAGTTCTTC	CASSLYAGGTYNEQFF
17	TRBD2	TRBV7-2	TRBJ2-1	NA	TGTGCCAGCAGCTTAACACTAGCGGCCCTACCCTACAATGAGCAGTTCTTC	CASSLTLAALPYNEQFF
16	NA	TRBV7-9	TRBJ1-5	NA	TGTGCCAGCAGCTTAGTCTCGGACAGTAGCAATCAGCCCCAGCATTTT	CASSLVSDSSNQPQHF
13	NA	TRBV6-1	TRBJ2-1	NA	TGTGCCAGCAGTGAAGCTTCCTACGGTGAGCAGTTCTTC	CASSEASYGEQFF
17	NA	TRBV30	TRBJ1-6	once	TGTGCCTGGAGTGAAGGACAGCTCGGCTCCTATAATTCACCCCTCCACTTT	CAWSEGQLGSYNSPLHF
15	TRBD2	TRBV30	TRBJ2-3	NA	TGTGCCTGTCACCCCGAAAGCGGGAGGACAGATACGCAGTATTTT	CACHPESGRTDTQYF
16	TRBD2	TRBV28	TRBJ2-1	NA	TGTGCCAGCAGTGGGACCGGGGGGGCTCTCTACAATGAGCAGTTCTTC	CASSGTGGALYNEQFF
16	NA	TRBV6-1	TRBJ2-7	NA	TGTGCCAGCAGTGAACGGGGTCGAATGGTAACCTACGAGCAGTACTTC	CASSERGRMVTYEQYF
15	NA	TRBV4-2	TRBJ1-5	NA	TGTGCCAGCAGCCAAGACAGGGAGGGAAGTCAGCCCCAGCATTTT	CASSQDREGSQPQHF
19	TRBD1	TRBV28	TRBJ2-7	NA	TGTGCCAGCAGGGGATCCGGGACAGGGTTTCTTGGGGGCTCCTACGAGCAGTACTTC	CASRGSGTGFLGGSYEQYF
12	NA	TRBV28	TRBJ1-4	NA	TGTGCCAGCAGTTCTGGACAGGAAAAACTGTTTTTT	CASSSGQEKLFF
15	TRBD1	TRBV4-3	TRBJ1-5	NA	TGCGCCAGCAGCCAAGATGGGACAGGGAATCAGCCCCAGCATTTT	CASSQDGTGNQPQHF
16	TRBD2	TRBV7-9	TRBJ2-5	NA	TGTGCCAGCAGTTATAAATTAGCGGGGGGGCCGGAGACCCAGTACTTC	CASSYKLAGGPETQYF
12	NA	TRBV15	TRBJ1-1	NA	TGTGCCACCGCCGTCGAGGTTACTGAAGCTTTCTTT	CATAVEVTEAFF
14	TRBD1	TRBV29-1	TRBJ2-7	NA	TGCAGCGTTGAAGGATGGACAGGGGGCGCCGAGCAGTACTTC	CSVEGWTGGAEQYF
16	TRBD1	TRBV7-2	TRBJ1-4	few	TGTGCCAGCAGCCCGAACAGGGGGGTTAGAGATGAAAAACTGTTTTTT	CASSPNRGVRDEKLFF
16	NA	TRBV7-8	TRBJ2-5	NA	TGTGCCAGCAGCTTACTGCAGCGTGAGCTACAAGAGACCCAGTACTTC	CASSLLQRELQETQYF
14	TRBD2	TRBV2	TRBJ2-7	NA	TGTGCCAGCAGGGGGACTAGCGGGGGCTACGAGCAGTACTTC	CASRGTSGGYEQYF
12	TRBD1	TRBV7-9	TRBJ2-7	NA	TGTGCCAGCAGCGGGACAGGGTACGAGCAGTACTTC	CASSGTGYEQYF